The 21 T cell receptor beta chains in this list originate from one sample, sequenced in a study of OX40 agonist ivuxolimab in advanced cancers. The method behind the library was the immunoSEQ multiplex PCR assay. In TCRdb, the immuneACCESS table is reduced to in-frame sequences with V and J assigned. These tables do not hold every clone; where another copy was compared, an unresolved V gene accounts for under half, and the others remain unexplained. The sample table contains 53,000 or so clones; only one count was recorded for around 77% of them. The biggest ten clones account for roughly 2% of the sample. The sample here was CD4+ or CD8+ T cells sorted from blood, taken in a trial of the OX40 agonist ivuxolimab. The receptor set was obtained from an adult with an advanced solid tumor such as melanoma, head and neck, liver or kidney cancer.

The chain recombines TRBV18 with TRBJ1-3; 7 bases match TRBD1. Germline CDR1 KGHSH, CDR2 LQKENI. V lost 6 bases and J lost 0; bases outside the gene matches: 8. The CDR3 contains 16 residues. The CDR3 here is CASSSRQGGSGNTIYF. Written as DNA, the CDR3 is TGTGCCAGCTCTTCACGACAGGGAGGCTCTGGAAACACCATATATTTT.

The V call is TRBV11-2, the J call TRBJ1-1, with a possible D match to TRBD1 (5 bases). Trimming removed 3 bases from V and 5 bases from J, with 10 bases in between. Germline lookup yields CDR1 SGHAT and CDR2 FQNNGV. This CDR3 region has 13 residues. For the CDR3, the DNA is TGTGCCAGCAGCTTCCAGGGAGAAACTGAAGCTTTCTTT. It encodes CASSFQGETEAFF.

A word on this clone: The sample has other DNA sequences that encode this CDR3 too. V is TRBV18 and J is TRBJ2-7, with 9 bases that match TRBD2. Per the germline V gene, CDR1 is KGHSH and CDR2 is LQKENI. The CDR3 is 16 residues long. The trim removed 1 base at V and 3 bases at J, leaving 7 bases unmatched. CDR3: CASSPLPGTSSYEQYF. Written as DNA, the CDR3 is TGTGCCAGCTCACCACTTCCCGGGACTAGCAGCTACGAGCAGTACTTC. The full variable domain, its missing parts supplied by reference TRBV18 and TRBJ2-7, is NAGVMQNPRHLVRRRGQEARLRCSPMKGHSHVYWYRQLPEEGLKFMVYLQKENIIDESGMPKERFSAEFPKEGPSILRIQQVVRGDSAAYFCASSPLPGTSSYEQYFGPGTRLTVT.

This chain links TRBV5-1 with TRBJ1-5, with D unresolved. The CDR3 extends over 18 amino acids. Germline CDR1 SGHRS, CDR2 YFSETQ. V gave up 0 bases and J gave up 0 bases, with 16 bases separating them. This chain's CDR3 is CASSLDPPGPTSNQPQHF. The CDR3 DNA reads as TGCGCCAGCAGCTTGGACCCCCCAGGACCGACTAGCAATCAGCCCCAGCATTTT.

The J gene is TRBJ2-4, the V gene TRBV21-1; the D call of TRBD1 is as the table states it, not checked on the DNA. TRBV21-1 is a recognized pseudogene. The CDR3 spans 16 residues. CDR3 bases: TGTGCCAGCCAAGGTGGGCAGGCCGTAGCCAAAAACATTCAGTACTTC. Its protein product is CASQGGQAVAKNIQYF.

This clone came up a few times. The V and J genes are TRBV4-1 and TRBJ2-6; D not resolved. In germline, CDR1 is MGHRA, CDR2 YSYEKL. The germline V and J ends were trimmed by 4 bases and 1 base, with 14 bases remaining between them. The CDR3 is 17 amino acids. DNA of the CDR3: TGCGCCAGCAGCCGAGGTGGGTTGGTGTCTGGGGCCAACGTCCTGACTTTC. Its protein is CASSRGGLVSGANVLTF.

This clone was observed a few times. The V and J genes are TRBV7-9 and TRBJ2-5; TRBD2 matches 7 bases. This CDR3 is built from 16 residues. V lost 5 bases, J lost 5 bases, and 14 bases stayed unmatched. Germline assignment: CDR1 SEHNR and CDR2 FQNEAQ (reference sequence). CDR3 nucleotides: TGTGCCAGCAGCGCCGACCTGGCGGGAGTAGGTGAGACCCAGTACTTC. It yields the protein CASSADLAGVGETQYF.

The rearrangement uses TRBV6-1 and TRBJ1-2, with 10 nucleotides matching TRBD1. CDR1 and CDR2 (germline): MNHNS, SASEGT. The CDR3 runs to 14 residues. The J segment lost 8 bases and the V segment lost 5 bases, leaving 8 bases of the junction unmatched. The CDR3 DNA reads as TGTGCCAGCAGTAGAACAGGGGGACAGGGGGGCTACACCTTC. It encodes CASSRTGGQGGYTF.

The chain has TRBV30 and TRBJ1-5, with D uncertain. The CDR3 spans 13 residues. Germline V gene lookup returns CDR1 GTSNPN and CDR2 SVGIG (reference sequence). Trimming left V 7 bases short and J 11 bases short, with 21 bases between. This chain's CDR3 is CAYQRGEGRTQHF. As DNA, the CDR3 is TGTGCCTACCAGCGCGGAGAGGGTAGGACCCAGCATTTT.

The chain joins TRBV29-1 to TRBJ1-1; D is perhaps TRBD1 (5 bases). Germline values: CDR1 SQVTM, CDR2 ANQGSEA. Trimming took off 5 bases at V and 4 bases at J, with 14 bases between the two ends. The CDR3 runs 13 residues. The CDR3 bases are TGCAGCGTTAATCGGGGGGGACGCACTGAAGCTTTCTTT. This translates into CSVNRGGRTEAFF.

The CDR3 region is CAISESTGGNQPQHF. The CDR3 DNA reads TGTGCCATCAGTGAGTCGACGGGAGGGAATCAGCCCCAGCATTTT. The chain combines TRBV10-3 with TRBJ1-5; D uncertain. This CDR3 has 15 amino acids. Trimming took off 0 bases at V and 4 bases at J, with 10 bases between the two ends. The V gene's germline CDR1 is ENHRY and CDR2 SYGVKD.

The rearrangement joins TRBV5-1 to TRBJ1-3; D ambiguous. Germline V gene lookup returns CDR1 SGHRS and CDR2 YFSETQ. This CDR3 region has 14 residues. V shed 1 base and J shed 0 bases, with 5 bases lying between them. CDR3 DNA: TGCGCCAGCAGCTTGACGGTCTCTGGAAACACCATATATTTT. Translation gives CASSLTVSGNTIYF. Combining the CDR3 with reference TRBV5-1 and TRBJ1-3 gives the whole variable domain KAGVTQTPRYLIKTRGQQVTLSCSPISGHRSVSWYQQTPGQGLQFLFEYFSETQRNKGNFPGRFSGRQFSNSRSEMNVSTLELGDSALYLCASSLTVSGNTIYFGEGSWLTVV.

The chain combines TRBV6-1 with TRBJ2-1; 7 bases agree with TRBD2. Germline loops: CDR1 MNHNS, CDR2 SASEGT. Germline trimming cut 5 bases from V and 6 bases from J; bases unmatched to any gene: 10. The CDR3 length is 15 residues. CDR3 loop: CASSPGPGEGNEQFF. CDR3 bases: TGTGCCAGCAGTCCCGGCCCGGGGGAGGGCAATGAGCAGTTCTTC.

This chain links TRBV7-8 with TRBJ2-5; D may be TRBD2 (7 bases). The CDR3 has 18 amino acids. Germline loops: CDR1 SGHVS, CDR2 FQNEAQ. V shed 5 bases and J shed 4 bases, with 26 bases lying between them. The CDR3 is CASSPGATSQAHGETQYF. In nucleotides, the CDR3 is TGTGCCAGCAGCCCGGGGGCGACTAGCCAGGCGCACGGAGAGACCCAGTACTTC. Full variable domain (missing parts from reference TRBV7-8 and TRBJ2-5): GAGVSQSPRYKVAKRGQDVALRCDPISGHVSLFWYQQALGQGPEFLTYFQNEAQLDKSGLPSDRFFAERPEGSVSTLKIQRTQQEDSAVYLCASSPGATSQAHGETQYFGPGTRLLVL.

This rearrangement joins TRBV19 to TRBJ1-1; D not resolved. The CDR3 totals 16 residues. The germline gives CDR1 LNHDA, CDR2 SQIVND (reference sequence). V was shortened by 3 bases and J by 0 bases, with 14 bases between the two germline ends. The CDR3 DNA reads TGTGCCAGTAGTATGCGGGGAAGTACCATGAACACTGAAGCTTTCTTT. Its protein is CASSMRGSTMNTEAFF. Full variable domain (remainder filled in from reference TRBV19 and TRBJ1-1): DGGITQSPKYLFRKEGQNVTLSCEQNLNHDAMYWYRQDPGQGLRLIYYSQIVNDFQKGDIAEGYSVSREKKESFPLTVTSAQKNPTAFYLCASSMRGSTMNTEAFFGQGTRLTVV.

The chain's CDR3 is CASRVDISNYGYTF. The CDR3 DNA sequence: TGTGCCAGCAGGGTGGACATATCCAACTATGGCTACACCTTC. The gene calls are TRBV5-4 and TRBJ1-2; TRBD1 might be the D (5 bases). The CDR3 consists of 14 residues. The V gene's germline CDR1 is SGHNT and CDR2 YYREEE (reference sequence). Trimming removed 5 bases from V and 2 bases from J, with 13 bases in between.

The V and J genes are TRBV4-1 and TRBJ2-1, with D tentatively TRBD1 (6 bases). The germline V gene has CDR1 MGHRA and CDR2 YSYEKL. V lost 2 bases, J lost 4 bases, and 12 bases lay in between. This CDR3 comprises 15 residues. CDR3 sequence reads: CASSQLRGSYNEQFF. In DNA, the CDR3 is TGCGCCAGCAGCCAACTCAGGGGCTCGTACAATGAGCAGTTCTTC.

The chain employs TRBV9 and TRBJ2-3; 9 bases align to TRBD1. The CDR3 sequence is 15 residues long. The V segment lost 3 bases and the J segment 2 bases; nucleotides outside the gene matches: 4. CDR1 and CDR2 (germline): SGDLS, YYNGEE. The CDR3 spells CASSGGQGFTDTQYF. CDR3 sequence (DNA): TGTGCCAGCAGCGGGGGACAGGGATTCACAGATACGCAGTATTTT.

This clone was picked up a small number of times. This chain links TRBV10-3 with TRBJ1-1; TRBD1 agrees at 10 bases. The CDR3 is 15 amino acids. V shed 6 bases, J shed 3 bases, and the junction held 7 bases outside the gene matches. Germline CDR1 is ENHRY and CDR2 is SYGVKD. CDR3 nucleotide sequence: TGTGCCATCAGCGACCGGGACAGGGGCCACACTGAAGCTTTCTTT. As protein: CAISDRDRGHTEAFF.

This rearrangement joins TRBV7-3 to TRBJ2-3, with a tentative D call TRBD2 (6 bases). V was trimmed by 3 bases and J by 4 bases, leaving 17 bases between them. The length of the CDR3 is 16 residues. Looked up from germline, CDR1 is SGHTA and CDR2 is FQGTGA. The CDR3 region is CASSLHPPGVADTQYF. CDR3 nucleotides: TGTGCCAGCAGCTTGCATCCCCCGGGAGTGGCAGATACGCAGTATTTT.

CDR3 residues: CASSLERTGYGYTF. The CDR3 region has the DNA TGCGCCAGCAGCTTGGAAAGGACAGGATATGGCTACACCTTC. J is TRBJ1-2 and V is TRBV5-1, with 7 bases fitting TRBD1. CDR1 and CDR2 from the germline V gene are SGHRS and YFSETQ. J lost 5 bases, V lost 0 bases, and 4 bases had no gene match. This CDR3 comprises 14 residues.